The rows below give T cell receptor beta chains drawn from one sample of a study of cytomegalovirus exposure and HLA in healthy donors. Produced via immunoSEQ multiplex PCR; TCRdb's table is partial and in-frame only. The table shows around 150,000 clones, with 75% to 80% occurring only once. Source material: PBMCs. The receptors were gathered from a woman aged 30 to 39 in good health and CMV-seronegative. Each CDR3 is given with its conserved first and last residue. Fields, in order: D gene, V gene, J gene, CDR3 protein, CDR3 DNA. The D gene is left open where the match is weak.

d_gene: -; v_gene: TRBV29-1; j_gene: TRBJ1-6; CDR3aa: CSVLTGWNSPLHF; CDR3nt: TGCAGCGTTCTTACAGGGTGGAATTCACCCCTCCACTTT
d_gene: -; v_gene: TRBV10-1; j_gene: TRBJ1-1; CDR3aa: CASIKQDDEWTEAFF; CDR3nt: TGCGCCAGCATCAAGCAGGATGACGAGTGGACTGAAGCTTTCTTT
d_gene: TRBD1; v_gene: TRBV5-1; j_gene: TRBJ2-3; CDR3aa: CASSRDRGPDTQYF; CDR3nt: TGCGCCAGCAGCCGGGACAGGGGGCCAGATACGCAGTATTTT
d_gene: TRBD2; v_gene: TRBV11-2; j_gene: TRBJ2-3; CDR3aa: CASSFSGVGDTQYF; CDR3nt: TGTGCCAGCAGCTTTAGCGGGGTCGGAGATACGCAGTATTTT
d_gene: TRBD2; v_gene: TRBV7-9; j_gene: TRBJ2-3; CDR3aa: CASSQGGGDTQYF; CDR3nt: TGTGCCAGCAGCCAAGGCGGGGGGGATACGCAGTATTTT
d_gene: -; v_gene: TRBV4-3; j_gene: TRBJ1-3; CDR3aa: CASSHRPGDTIYF; CDR3nt: TGCGCCAGCAGCCACCGACCGGGGGACACCATATATTTT
d_gene: TRBD1; v_gene: TRBV6-6; j_gene: TRBJ1-1; CDR3aa: CASRGTGDTEAFF; CDR3nt: TGTGCCAGCAGGGGGACAGGGGACACTGAAGCTTTCTTT
d_gene: -; v_gene: TRBV5-6; j_gene: TRBJ1-2; CDR3aa: CASSLGAGSYGYTF; CDR3nt: TGTGCCAGCAGCTTGGGTGCAGGATCCTATGGCTACACCTTC
d_gene: TRBD1; v_gene: TRBV4-3; j_gene: TRBJ1-1; CDR3aa: CASSQGLQGLNTEAFF; CDR3nt: TGCGCCAGCAGCCAAGGGTTACAGGGGCTGAACACTGAAGCTTTCTTT
d_gene: TRBD1; v_gene: TRBV5-5; j_gene: TRBJ2-2; CDR3aa: CASSLRGGGFTGELFF; CDR3nt: TGTGCCAGCAGCTTGAGAGGGGGCGGTTTTACCGGGGAGCTGTTTTTT
d_gene: -; v_gene: TRBV30; j_gene: TRBJ1-2; CDR3aa: CAWRRFGGLNYGYTF; CDR3nt: TGTGCCTGGAGACGGTTCGGGGGGCTTAACTATGGCTACACCTTC
d_gene: TRBD1; v_gene: TRBV12-5; j_gene: TRBJ1-1; CDR3aa: CASGLVDRGRYTEAFF; CDR3nt: TGTGCTAGTGGTTTGGTCGACAGGGGACGGTACACTGAAGCTTTCTTT
d_gene: -; v_gene: TRBV4-1; j_gene: TRBJ1-1; CDR3aa: CASSQDPTSEAFF; CDR3nt: TGCGCCAGCAGCCAAGATCCGACTTCTGAAGCTTTCTTT